Each of the 26 T cell receptor beta chains below was sequenced from the same sample in a study of OX40 agonist ivuxolimab in advanced cancers. TCRdb's copy holds only in-frame clones and misses some; the assay was immunoSEQ multiplex PCR. The repertoire holds some 78,000 clones, with around nine tenths as singletons. The material sequenced was CD4+ or CD8+ T cells sorted from blood, taken in a trial of the OX40 agonist ivuxolimab. These receptors came from an adult with an advanced solid tumor such as melanoma, head and neck, liver or kidney cancer.

The gene calls are TRBV10-3 and TRBJ1-5; 7 bases line up with TRBD1. Per the germline V gene, CDR1 is ENHRY and CDR2 is SYGVKD. The CDR3 length is 13 residues. The ends lost 5 bases at V and 5 bases at J; junction bases unmatched: 3. The CDR3 nucleotides are TGTGCCATCAGTACAGGGGATTATCAGCCCCAGCATTTT. Translating it yields CAISTGDYQPQHF.

V and J are TRBV4-1 and TRBJ2-6, with TRBD2 identical over 9 bases. The CDR3 is 19 residues long. V lost 4 bases, J lost 2 bases, and 12 bases stayed unmatched. Germline values: CDR1 MGHRA, CDR2 YSYEKL. CDR3: CASSRKGGTSNAGANVLTF. The CDR3 DNA is TGCGCCAGCAGCCGAAAGGGAGGGACTAGCAACGCTGGGGCCAACGTCCTGACTTTC.

The genes are TRBV19 and TRBJ1-2, with TRBD1 identical over 7 bases. The germline V gene has CDR1 LNHDA and CDR2 SQIVND (reference sequence). V trimming: 5 bases; J trimming: 2 bases; junction bases outside the gene matches: 5. CDR3 length: 14 residues. CDR3 region: CASSPQGRNYGYTF. The CDR3 DNA reads as TGTGCCAGTAGTCCACAGGGGAGGAACTATGGCTACACCTTC.

V is TRBV5-4 and J is TRBJ2-5; possible D gene TRBD1, 6 bases. Trimming removed 4 bases at V and 4 bases at J, with 11 bases between. The CDR3 is made up of 13 amino acids. The V gene's germline CDR1 is SGHNT and CDR2 YYREEE (reference sequence). The CDR3 region is CASSTGHIETQYF. Written as DNA, the CDR3 is TGTGCCAGCAGCACGGGACATATAGAGACCCAGTACTTC.

CDR3: CASSQPASGLRAQYF. Written as DNA, the CDR3 is TGCGCCAGCAGCCAGCCCGCTAGCGGTTTGAGGGCGCAGTATTTT. The chain couples TRBV4-1 to TRBJ2-3, with 7 bases identical to TRBD2. This CDR3 region has 15 residues. From germline, CDR1 is MGHRA and CDR2 YSYEKL. V dropped 3 bases and J dropped 10; count of bases not matched to a gene: 13.

CDR3 nucleotides: TGTGCCAGCAGCTTGGGGACGGCCGGGGGCAATCAGCCCCAGCATTTT. It is translated as CASSLGTAGGNQPQHF. The gene calls are TRBV5-6 and TRBJ1-5, with D hard to call. The CDR3 consists of 16 residues. Trimming removed 0 bases at V and 2 bases at J, with 12 bases between. Per the germline V gene, CDR1 is SGHDT and CDR2 is YYEEEE. Filled out from reference TRBV5-6 and TRBJ1-5, the complete variable domain reads DAGVTQSPTHLIKTRGQQVTLRCSPKSGHDTVSWYQQALGQGPQFIFQYYEEEERQRGNFPDRFSGHQFPNYSSELNVNALLLGDSALYLCASSLGTAGGNQPQHFGDGTRLSIL.

J is TRBJ2-5 and V is TRBV7-2, with TRBD2 matching over 8 bases. The CDR3 length is 15 residues. V lost 3 bases to trimming and J lost 3 bases; unmatched junction nucleotides: 6. Per germline, CDR1 SGHTA and CDR2 FQGNSA. CDR3 sequence: CASSFTGTRKETQYF. CDR3 in DNA: TGTGCCAGCAGCTTCACCGGGACTAGGAAAGAGACCCAGTACTTC.

The chain uses TRBV30 and TRBJ1-6, with D possibly TRBD1 on 6 matching bases. The V gene lost 4 bases and the J gene lost 8 bases, with 21 bases spanning the gap. Germline V gives CDR1 GTSNPN, CDR2 SVGIG (reference sequence). The CDR3 contains 16 residues. The CDR3 here is CAWTTTGPRFDSPLHF. As DNA, the CDR3 is TGTGCCTGGACCACAACAGGGCCCCGGTTCGATTCACCCCTCCACTTT.

The chain employs TRBV5-1 and TRBJ1-4; possible D gene TRBD1, 6 bases. There are 15 residues in the CDR3. The V end lost 0 bases, the J end lost 7 bases, and 13 bases lay between the germline ends. Germline V gene lookup returns CDR1 SGHRS and CDR2 YFSETQ. This CDR3 is CASSLGPGESEKLFF. As DNA, the CDR3 is TGCGCCAGCAGCTTGGGGCCAGGGGAGAGTGAAAAACTGTTTTTT.

The V and J genes are TRBV29-1 and TRBJ2-7; 9 bases align to TRBD1. CDR3 length: 13 residues. V dropped 4 bases and J dropped 5; count of bases not matched to a gene: 6. Germline V lookup: CDR1 SQVTM, CDR2 ANQGSEA. The CDR3 bases are TGCAGCGTTGCCAGGGACAGGGTAAACGAGCAGTACTTC. This gives the protein CSVARDRVNEQYF.

This rearrangement joins TRBV7-9 to TRBJ2-7; TRBD1 aligns across 7 bases. The V gene end was trimmed by 2 bases and the J gene end by 0 bases; junction bases not matched to a gene: 1. The CDR3 spans 14 residues. CDR1 is SEHNR and CDR2 is FQNEAQ in the germline V gene (reference sequence). CDR3 loop: CASSLQGVSYEQYF. CDR3 nucleotides: TGTGCCAGCAGCTTACAGGGGGTCTCCTACGAGCAGTACTTC.

The chain is built from TRBV19 and TRBJ1-2, with D possibly matching TRBD1 (5 bases). Trimming removed 7 bases from V and 13 bases from J, with 13 bases in between. The CDR3 spans 10 residues. Germline lookup yields CDR1 LNHDA and CDR2 SQIVND (reference sequence). In DNA form, the CDR3 reads TGTGCCAGTATGGGGGTACAGGTCACCTTC. Translation: CASMGVQVTF.

This sequence joins TRBV4-2 and TRBJ2-2, with D possibly being TRBD2 (5 bases). Germline V CDR1 and CDR2: LGHNA, YNFKEQ. The CDR3 is 15 residues long. The germline V and J ends were trimmed by 4 bases and 2 bases, with 11 bases remaining between them. DNA of the CDR3: TGTGCCAGCAGCCCCGGACTTCTTAACACCGGGGAGCTGTTTTTT. Protein product: CASSPGLLNTGELFF.

The V and J genes are TRBV18 and TRBJ1-5; 9 nucleotides align to TRBD1. The trim removed 4 bases at V and 5 bases at J, leaving 6 bases unmatched. The CDR3 consists of 15 residues. Germline loops: CDR1 KGHSH, CDR2 LQKENI. This chain's CDR3 is CASSLGTGSHQPQHF. CDR3 DNA sequence: TGTGCCAGCTCACTAGGGACAGGGAGTCATCAGCCCCAGCATTTT.

Turning to this clone: The sample carries other DNA sequences with the same CDR3. The chain uses TRBV5-1 and TRBJ1-1; a weak D match, TRBD1 (6 bases). The CDR3 runs to 15 residues. Per germline, CDR1 SGHRS and CDR2 YFSETQ. Deletions cut 0 bases from V and 2 bases from J, with 11 bases between. In nucleotides, the CDR3 is TGCGCCAGCAGCTTGGTAGGGGGAGGTAACACTGAAGCTTTCTTT. Amino acids: CASSLVGGGNTEAFF.

This chain connects TRBV19 to TRBJ2-5, with 12 positions matching TRBD2. The V segment lost 1 base and the J segment 2 bases; nucleotides outside the gene matches: 5. This CDR3 has 17 residues. CDR1 LNHDA and CDR2 SQIVND come from the germline V gene (reference sequence). CDR3 in DNA: TGTGCCAGTAGTATAGGGACACTAGCGGGGGGACAAGAGACCCAGTACTTC. This gives the protein CASSIGTLAGGQETQYF. Based on the CDR3 plus reference TRBV19 and TRBJ2-5, the full variable domain is DGGITQSPKYLFRKEGQNVTLSCEQNLNHDAMYWYRQDPGQGLRLIYYSQIVNDFQKGDIAEGYSVSREKKESFPLTVTSAQKNPTAFYLCASSIGTLAGGQETQYFGPGTRLLVL.

The genes are TRBV11-2 and TRBJ2-1; 7 bases are shared with TRBD2. This CDR3 is 17 amino acids long. V lost 0 bases, J lost 6 bases, and 11 bases stayed unmatched. CDR1 is SGHAT and CDR2 is FQNNGV in the germline V gene. The CDR3 DNA reads TGTGCCAGCAGCTTAGATCTGGCGGGAGCGCGATCCAATGAGCAGTTCTTC. This sequence encodes CASSLDLAGARSNEQFF.

The V gene is TRBV20-1, the J gene TRBJ2-7; possibly TRBD1 for D (5 bases). Germline CDR1 and CDR2: DFQATT and SNEGSKA (reference sequence). V dropped 4 bases and J dropped 5 bases, with 6 bases sitting between them. The CDR3 covers 10 residues. In DNA, the CDR3 is TGCAGTGCTACAGGGAACGAGCAGTACTTC. As protein: CSATGNEQYF.

The CDR3 here is CASSFDRVGYTF. The DNA for the CDR3 is TGTGCCAGCAGTTTTGACAGGGTTGGCTACACCTTC. The chain carries TRBV2 and TRBJ1-2; 7 bases are shared with TRBD1. CDR3 size: 12 residues. V shed 5 bases and J 7 bases; nucleotides not matched to a gene: 4. CDR1 and CDR2 (germline): SNHLY, FYNNEI. Supplemented by reference TRBV2 and TRBJ1-2, the full variable domain reads EPEVTQTPSHQVTQMGQEVILRCVPISNHLYFYWYRQILGQKVEFLVSFYNNEISEKSEIFDDQFSVERPDGSNFTLKIRSTKLEDSAMYFCASSFDRVGYTFGSGTRLTVV.

The chain combines TRBV6-6 with TRBJ1-5; D is unclear. Trimming took 2 bases from V and 3 from J, leaving 5 bases between them. Germline CDR1 is MNHNY and CDR2 is SVGAGI (reference sequence). This CDR3 region has 13 residues. Written as DNA, the CDR3 is TGTGCCAGCAGTTACGACCTCAATCAGCCCCAGCATTTT. As protein: CASSYDLNQPQHF.

The V gene is TRBV11-2, the J gene TRBJ1-1, with D hard to call. Germline loops: CDR1 SGHAT, CDR2 FQNNGV. V lost 5 bases to trimming and J lost 4 bases, with 17 bases between them. The CDR3 is made up of 15 amino acids. The CDR3: CASSLFPTVPTEAFF. The CDR3 coding sequence is TGTGCCAGCAGCCTCTTCCCCACAGTTCCCACTGAAGCTTTCTTT.

The chain joins TRBV9 to TRBJ1-1; D not certain. Looked up from germline, CDR1 is SGDLS and CDR2 is YYNGEE. V gave up 0 bases and J gave up 2 bases, with 11 bases separating them. The CDR3 sequence is 15 residues long. CDR3 protein: CASSVDPAFNTEAFF. The CDR3 DNA follows: TGTGCCAGCAGCGTAGATCCTGCCTTCAACACTGAAGCTTTCTTT.

The chain combines TRBV10-1 with TRBJ2-3; D unresolved. Per germline, CDR1 WNHNN and CDR2 SYGVQD (reference sequence). The CDR3 covers 13 residues. Trimming took off 3 bases at V and 3 bases at J, with 7 bases between the two ends. The CDR3 here is CASSDDLTDTQYF. The CDR3 nucleotides are TGCGCCAGCAGTGACGACTTAACAGATACGCAGTATTTT.

V gene TRBV5-6 combines with J gene TRBJ2-1; 9 positions agree with TRBD2. The CDR3 runs to 17 residues. V lost 2 bases and J lost 4; bases outside the gene matches: 10. CDR1 and CDR2 (germline): SGHDT, YYEEEE. The CDR3 here is CASSLASGAPRYNEQFF. CDR3 bases: TGTGCCAGCAGCTTAGCTAGCGGGGCTCCTCGGTACAATGAGCAGTTCTTC. Full variable domain (rest looked up from reference TRBV5-6 and TRBJ2-1): DAGVTQSPTHLIKTRGQQVTLRCSPKSGHDTVSWYQQALGQGPQFIFQYYEEEERQRGNFPDRFSGHQFPNYSSELNVNALLLGDSALYLCASSLASGAPRYNEQFFGPGTRLTVL.

The V and J genes are TRBV6-1 and TRBJ1-5; a weak D match, TRBD1 (5 bases). This CDR3 is built from 14 residues. Germline values: CDR1 MNHNS, CDR2 SASEGT. Trimming left V 4 bases short and J 5 bases short, with 12 bases between. In DNA, the CDR3 is TGTGCCAGCAGTGCTGCAGGGTTTGATCAGCCCCAGCATTTT. It translates to CASSAAGFDQPQHF.

The chain is built from TRBV19 and TRBJ1-2, with TRBD1 as a possible D gene (5 bases). V was pared by 0 bases and J by 6 bases, with 11 bases between. CDR3 size: 14 residues. The germline V gene encodes CDR1 LNHDA and CDR2 SQIVND (reference sequence). The CDR3 region has the DNA TGTGCCAGTAGTATAGACACAGGCTATAATGGCTACACCTTC. Protein: CASSIDTGYNGYTF.